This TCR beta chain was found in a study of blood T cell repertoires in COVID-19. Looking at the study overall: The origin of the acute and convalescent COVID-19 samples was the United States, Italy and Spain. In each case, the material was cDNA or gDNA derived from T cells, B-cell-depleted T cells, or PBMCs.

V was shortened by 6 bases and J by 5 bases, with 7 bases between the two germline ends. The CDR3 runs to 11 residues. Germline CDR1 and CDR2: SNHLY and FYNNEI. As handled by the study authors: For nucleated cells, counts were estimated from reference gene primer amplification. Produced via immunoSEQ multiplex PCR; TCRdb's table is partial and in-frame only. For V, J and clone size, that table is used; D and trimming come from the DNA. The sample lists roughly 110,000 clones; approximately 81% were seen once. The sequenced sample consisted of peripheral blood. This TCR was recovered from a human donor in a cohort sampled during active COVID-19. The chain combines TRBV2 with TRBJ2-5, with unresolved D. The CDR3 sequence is CASSPRETQYF. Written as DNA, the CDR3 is TGTGCCAGCAGCCCCCGTGAGACCCAGTACTTC.